The T cell receptor (beta chain) under discussion was sequenced for a study of breast tumors, draining lymph nodes, adjacent tissues. Broader study findings: Data fit most tumor T cells coming from lymph node, expanding in tumor. Compared with lymph nodes, tumors were less diverse; compared with nontumor tissue, more. Data only fit, rather than demonstrated, lymph node origin of most tumor T cells.

TCRdb called the multiplex PCR reads again in MiXCR, with one record for every CDR3 protein. The repertoire consists of fewer than 90,000 distinct CDR3 sequences, with over 25% occurring once and the leading ten covering 8% to 9%. Samples came from axillary lymph nodes draining the breast cancer. This clonotype occurred many times. Antigen specificity is unknown. This TCR was sampled from a female donor with breast cancer. Some clones in this sample may be carry-over from other donors' samples. Material for sequencing was axillary lymph node tissue.

The CDR3 bases are TGTGCCAGTAGTCCCCAGGCGACAGGTGGGGGCTACGAGCAGTACTTC. Its protein is CASSPQATGGGYEQYF. J is TRBJ2-7 and V is TRBV19, with D possibly matching TRBD1 (6 bases). CDR3 length equals 16 residues. V shed 5 bases and J shed 3 bases, with 20 bases lying between them. Germline V gene sequence: CDR1 LNHDA, CDR2 SQIVND (reference sequence).